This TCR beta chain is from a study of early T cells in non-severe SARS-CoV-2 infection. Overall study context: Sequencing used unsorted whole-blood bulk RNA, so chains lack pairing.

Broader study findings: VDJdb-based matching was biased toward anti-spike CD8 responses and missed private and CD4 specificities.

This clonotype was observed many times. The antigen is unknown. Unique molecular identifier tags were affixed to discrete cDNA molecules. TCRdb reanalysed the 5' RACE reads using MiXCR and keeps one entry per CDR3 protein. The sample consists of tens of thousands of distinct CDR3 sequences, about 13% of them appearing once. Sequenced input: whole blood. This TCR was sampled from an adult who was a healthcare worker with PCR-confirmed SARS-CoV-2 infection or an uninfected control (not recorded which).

The CDR3 DNA sequence: TGTGCCAGCCAAGGCGACAGGAACACCGGGGAGCTGTTTTTT. It is translated as CASQGDRNTGELFF. This chain links TRBV2 with TRBJ2-2, with D perhaps TRBD1 (5 bases). The CDR3 consists of 14 residues. Trimming cost V 8 bases and J 1 base, with 11 bases left between them. Germline CDR1 reads SNHLY; CDR2 reads FYNNEI. The full variable domain, its missing parts supplied by reference TRBV2 and TRBJ2-2, is EPEVTQTPSHQVTQMGQEVILRCVPISNHLYFYWYRQILGQKVEFLVSFYNNEISEKSEIFDDQFSVERPDGSNFTLKIRSTKLEDSAMYFCASQGDRNTGELFFGEGSRLTVL.